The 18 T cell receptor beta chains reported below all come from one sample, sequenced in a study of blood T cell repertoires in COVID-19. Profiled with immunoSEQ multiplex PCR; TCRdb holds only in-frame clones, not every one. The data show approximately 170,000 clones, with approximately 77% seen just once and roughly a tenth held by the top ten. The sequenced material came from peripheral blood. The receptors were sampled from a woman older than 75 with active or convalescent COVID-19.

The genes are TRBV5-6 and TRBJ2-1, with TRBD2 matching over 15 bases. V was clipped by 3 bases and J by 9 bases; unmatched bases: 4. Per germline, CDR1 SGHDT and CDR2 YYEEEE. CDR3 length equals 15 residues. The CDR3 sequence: CASSSGTSGRIEQFF. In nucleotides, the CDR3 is TGTGCCAGCAGCTCGGGGACTAGCGGGAGGATTGAGCAGTTCTTC.

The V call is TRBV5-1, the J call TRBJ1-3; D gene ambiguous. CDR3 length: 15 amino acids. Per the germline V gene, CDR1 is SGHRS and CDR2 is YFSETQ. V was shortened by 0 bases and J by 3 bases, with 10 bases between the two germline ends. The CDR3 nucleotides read TGCGCCAGCAGCTTGGAGGGAGGGAATGGAAACACCATATATTTT. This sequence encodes CASSLEGGNGNTIYF.

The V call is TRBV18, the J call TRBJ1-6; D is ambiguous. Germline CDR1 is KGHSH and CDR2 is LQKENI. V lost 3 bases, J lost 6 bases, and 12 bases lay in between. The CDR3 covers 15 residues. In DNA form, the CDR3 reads TGTGCCAGCTCACCGTCCACAGCTATTAATTCACCCCTCCACTTT. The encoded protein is CASSPSTAINSPLHF.

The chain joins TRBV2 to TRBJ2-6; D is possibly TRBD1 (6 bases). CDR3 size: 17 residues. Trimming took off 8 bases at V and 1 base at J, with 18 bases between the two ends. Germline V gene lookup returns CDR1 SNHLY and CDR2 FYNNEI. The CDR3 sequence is CASFWVQGISGANVLTF. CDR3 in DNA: TGTGCCAGCTTTTGGGTCCAGGGGATTTCTGGGGCCAACGTCCTGACTTTC.

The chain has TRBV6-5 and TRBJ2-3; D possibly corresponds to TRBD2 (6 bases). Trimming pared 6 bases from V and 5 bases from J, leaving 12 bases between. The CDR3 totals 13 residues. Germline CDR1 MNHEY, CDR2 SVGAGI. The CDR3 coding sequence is TGTGCCAGCAGGCAGACGGGAGTAGATACGCAGTATTTT. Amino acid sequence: CASRQTGVDTQYF.

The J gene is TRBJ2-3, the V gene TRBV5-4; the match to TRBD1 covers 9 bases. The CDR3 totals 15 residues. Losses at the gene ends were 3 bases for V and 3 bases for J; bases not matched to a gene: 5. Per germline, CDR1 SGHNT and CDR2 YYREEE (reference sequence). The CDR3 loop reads CASSWAQGATDTQYF. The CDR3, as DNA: TGTGCCAGCAGCTGGGCACAGGGGGCAACAGATACGCAGTATTTT.

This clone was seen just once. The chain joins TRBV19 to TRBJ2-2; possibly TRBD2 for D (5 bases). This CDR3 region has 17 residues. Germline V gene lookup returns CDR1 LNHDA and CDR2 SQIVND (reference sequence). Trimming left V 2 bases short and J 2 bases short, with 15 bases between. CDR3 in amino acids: CASSIPQRTGNTGELFF. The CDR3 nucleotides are TGTGCCAGTAGTATACCCCAACGGACGGGAAACACCGGGGAGCTGTTTTTT.

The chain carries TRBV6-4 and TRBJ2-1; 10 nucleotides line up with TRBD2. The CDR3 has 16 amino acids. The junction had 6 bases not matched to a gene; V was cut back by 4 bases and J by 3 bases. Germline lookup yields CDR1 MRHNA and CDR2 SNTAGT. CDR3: CASSVGLAGVYNEQFF. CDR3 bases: TGTGCCAGCAGTGTAGGTCTAGCGGGGGTCTACAATGAGCAGTTCTTC.

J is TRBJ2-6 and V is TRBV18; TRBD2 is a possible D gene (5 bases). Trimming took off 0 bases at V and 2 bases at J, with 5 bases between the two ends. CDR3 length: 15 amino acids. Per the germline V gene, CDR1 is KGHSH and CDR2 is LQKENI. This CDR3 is CASSPPRAGANVLTF. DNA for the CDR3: TGTGCCAGCTCACCACCGAGGGCTGGGGCCAACGTCCTGACTTTC.

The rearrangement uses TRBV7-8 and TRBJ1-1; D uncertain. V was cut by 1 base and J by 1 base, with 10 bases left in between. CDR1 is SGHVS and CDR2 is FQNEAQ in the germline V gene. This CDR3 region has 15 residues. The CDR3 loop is CASSLVWQANTEAFF. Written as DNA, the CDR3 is TGTGCCAGCAGCTTAGTCTGGCAGGCGAACACTGAAGCTTTCTTT.

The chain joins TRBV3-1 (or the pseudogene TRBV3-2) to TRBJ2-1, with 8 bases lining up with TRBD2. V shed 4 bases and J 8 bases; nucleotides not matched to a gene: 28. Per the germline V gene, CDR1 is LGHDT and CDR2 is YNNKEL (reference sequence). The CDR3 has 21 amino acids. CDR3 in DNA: TGTGCCAGCAGCCCCCTCAGGCGGCAGCAGAGAACGGGAGGGAAGGGGGATGAGCAGTTCTTC. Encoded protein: CASSPLRRQQRTGGKGDEQFF.

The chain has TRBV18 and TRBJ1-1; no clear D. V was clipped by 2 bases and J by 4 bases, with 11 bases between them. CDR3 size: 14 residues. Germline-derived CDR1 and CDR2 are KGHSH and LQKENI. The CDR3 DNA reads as TGTGCCAGCTCACCAACAGATTCTGGCACTGAAGCTTTCTTT. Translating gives CASSPTDSGTEAFF.

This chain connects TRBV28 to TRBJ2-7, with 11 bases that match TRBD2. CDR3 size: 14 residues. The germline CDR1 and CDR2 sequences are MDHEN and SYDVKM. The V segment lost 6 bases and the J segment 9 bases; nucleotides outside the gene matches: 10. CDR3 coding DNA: TGTGCCAGCAGAAAGACTAGCGGGGACCGGGGGCAGTACTTC. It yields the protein CASRKTSGDRGQYF.

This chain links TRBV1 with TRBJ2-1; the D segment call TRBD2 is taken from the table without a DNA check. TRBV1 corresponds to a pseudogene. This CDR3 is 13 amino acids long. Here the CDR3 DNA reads TGCACCAGCAGTTCTAGCGGGAGGCGGGAGCAGTTCTTC. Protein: CTSSSSGRREQFF.

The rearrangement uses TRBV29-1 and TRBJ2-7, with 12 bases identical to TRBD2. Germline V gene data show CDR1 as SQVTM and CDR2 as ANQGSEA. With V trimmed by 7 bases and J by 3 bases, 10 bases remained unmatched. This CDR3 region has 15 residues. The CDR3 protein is CSALSLAGGFYEQYF. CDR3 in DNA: TGCAGCGCACTCTCCCTAGCGGGAGGGTTCTACGAGCAGTACTTC.

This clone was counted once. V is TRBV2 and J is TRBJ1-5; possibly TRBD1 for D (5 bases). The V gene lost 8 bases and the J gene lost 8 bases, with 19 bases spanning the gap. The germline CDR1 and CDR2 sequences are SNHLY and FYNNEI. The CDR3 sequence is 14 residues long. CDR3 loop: CASGGRAPSEPQHF. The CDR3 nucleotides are TGTGCCAGCGGGGGGAGGGCCCCATCGGAGCCCCAGCATTTT.

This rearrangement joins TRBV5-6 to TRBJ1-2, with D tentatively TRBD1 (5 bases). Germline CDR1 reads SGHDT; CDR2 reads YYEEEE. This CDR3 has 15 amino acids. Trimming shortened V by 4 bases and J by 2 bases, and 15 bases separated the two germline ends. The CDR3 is CASSPIGGGNYGYTF. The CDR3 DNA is TGTGCCAGCAGCCCCATCGGGGGTGGCAACTATGGCTACACCTTC.

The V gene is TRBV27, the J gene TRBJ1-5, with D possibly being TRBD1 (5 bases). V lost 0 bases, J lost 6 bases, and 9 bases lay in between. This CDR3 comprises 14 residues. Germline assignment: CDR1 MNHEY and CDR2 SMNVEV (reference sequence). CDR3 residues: CASSLSRGSQPQHF. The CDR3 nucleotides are TGTGCCAGCAGTTTATCAAGGGGAAGTCAGCCCCAGCATTTT.